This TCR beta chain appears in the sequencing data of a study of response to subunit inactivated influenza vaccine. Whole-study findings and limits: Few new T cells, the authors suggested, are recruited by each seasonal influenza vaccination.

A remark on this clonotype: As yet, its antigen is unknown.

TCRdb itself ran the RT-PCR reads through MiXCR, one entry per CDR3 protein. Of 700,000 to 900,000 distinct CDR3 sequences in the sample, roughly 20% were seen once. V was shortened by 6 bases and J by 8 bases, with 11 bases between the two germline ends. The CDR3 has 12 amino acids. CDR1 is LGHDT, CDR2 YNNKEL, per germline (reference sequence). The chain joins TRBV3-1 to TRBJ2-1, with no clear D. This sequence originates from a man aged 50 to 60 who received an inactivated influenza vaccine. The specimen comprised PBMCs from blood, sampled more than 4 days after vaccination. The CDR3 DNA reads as TGTGCCAGCAGGACCGGGCCCCATGAGCAGTTCTTC. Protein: CASRTGPHEQFF.